One sample yielded the 30 T cell receptor beta chains listed below, sequenced in a study of chemoradiotherapy in HPV16-positive cancers. Produced via immunoSEQ multiplex PCR; TCRdb's table is partial and in-frame only. The sample lists 4,500 or so clones; 55% to 75% were seen once. The source was tumor tissue, collected from a patient who underwent chemoradiotherapy. The receptor set was obtained from a human donor with HPV-associated anogenital cancer.

The gene calls are TRBV18 and TRBJ1-1; no firm D call. Trimming removed 3 bases from V and 8 bases from J, with 10 bases in between. CDR3 length: 12 amino acids. The germline V gene has CDR1 KGHSH and CDR2 LQKENI. CDR3 sequence: CASSPLHSEAFF. In DNA, the CDR3 is TGTGCCAGCTCACCCCTGCACAGCGAAGCTTTCTTT.

This chain joins TRBV7-2 and TRBJ2-5; either TRBD1 or TRBD2 may fit D (5 bases each). Trimming took off 1 base at V and 9 bases at J, with 15 bases between the two ends. CDR1 is SGHTA, CDR2 FQGNSA, per germline. The CDR3 covers 14 residues. This CDR3 is CASSLGGSVGAQYF. The CDR3 region has the DNA TGTGCCAGCAGCTTAGGCGGTTCCGTGGGGGCCCAGTACTTC.

The J gene is TRBJ1-1, the V gene TRBV18; D is unresolved. The germline CDR1 and CDR2 sequences are KGHSH and LQKENI. This CDR3 has 12 residues. The ends were cut back, 4 bases at V and 8 bases at J, with 11 bases in the middle. CDR3 protein: CASSQGRDEAFF. The DNA of the CDR3 is TGTGCCAGCTCACAGGGTAGAGACGAAGCTTTCTTT.

DNA of the CDR3: TGCAGCGTCCTATCGCTCGAGCAGTACTTC. Amino acids: CSVLSLEQYF. J is TRBJ2-7 and V is TRBV29-1; no definite D call. The V end lost 6 bases, the J end lost 6 bases, and 9 bases lay between the germline ends. In germline, CDR1 is SQVTM, CDR2 ANQGSEA. The CDR3 extends over 10 amino acids.

V is TRBV7-9 and J is TRBJ1-5, with D unresolved. Germline V CDR1 and CDR2: SEHNR, FQNEAQ (reference sequence). This CDR3 spans 16 amino acids. The germline V and J ends were trimmed by 1 base and 4 bases, with 14 bases remaining between them. CDR3 nucleotide sequence: TGTGCCAGCAGCTTAGGGGCCCTAGGAGCAAATCAGCCCCAGCATTTT. Translating it yields CASSLGALGANQPQHF.

The V call is TRBV29-1, the J call TRBJ1-2, with a possible D match to TRBD1 (6 bases). V dropped 7 bases and J dropped 7 bases, with 19 bases sitting between them. CDR1 is SQVTM, CDR2 ANQGSEA, per germline. The CDR3 runs to 13 residues. CDR3: CSAPRGARGGYTF. CDR3 in DNA: TGCAGCGCCCCCCGGGGGGCAAGGGGTGGCTACACCTTC.

The chain uses TRBV5-4 and TRBJ2-3; D uncertain. This CDR3 region has 15 residues. The V end lost 0 bases, the J end lost 3 bases, and 11 bases lay between the germline ends. CDR1 is SGHNT, CDR2 YYREEE, per germline (reference sequence). CDR3 sequence (DNA): TGTGCCAGCAGCTTGGATTCAGTGGGTACAGATACGCAGTATTTT. This translates into CASSLDSVGTDTQYF. The variable domain in full, completed from reference TRBV5-4 and TRBJ2-3, reads ETGVTQSPTHLIKTRGQQVTLRCSSQSGHNTVSWYQQALGQGPQFIFQYYREEENGRGNFPPRFSGLQFPNYSSELNVNALELDDSALYLCASSLDSVGTDTQYFGPGTRLTVL.

This chain connects TRBV19 to TRBJ2-7, with TRBD2 identical over 10 bases. With 8 bases clipped from V and 1 base from J, the junction kept 5 bases outside the gene matches. The CDR3 has 14 amino acids. CDR1 is LNHDA, CDR2 SQIVND, per germline (reference sequence). CDR3 coding DNA: TGTGCCAGTTCCTCTAGCGGGGGTTCCTACGAGCAGTACTTC. The encoded protein is CASSSSGGSYEQYF. Together with reference TRBV19 and TRBJ2-7, the CDR3 gives the full variable domain: DGGITQSPKYLFRKEGQNVTLSCEQNLNHDAMYWYRQDPGQGLRLIYYSQIVNDFQKGDIAEGYSVSREKKESFPLTVTSAQKNPTAFYLCASSSSGGSYEQYFGPGTRLTVT.

The V gene is TRBV13, the J gene TRBJ2-1, with 8 bases matching TRBD2. Germline V gene lookup returns CDR1 PRHDT and CDR2 FYEKMQ (reference sequence). The junction had 10 bases not matched to a gene; V was cut back by 5 bases and J by 4 bases. The CDR3 is made up of 16 amino acids. The DNA for the CDR3 is TGTGCCAGCAGCGGAAGGATTAGCGGGGTGTACAATGAGCAGTTCTTC. Translation: CASSGRISGVYNEQFF.

This sequence joins TRBV18 and TRBJ2-7; 7 bases map to TRBD1. From germline, CDR1 is KGHSH and CDR2 LQKENI. The V segment lost 4 bases and the J segment 0 bases; nucleotides outside the gene matches: 3. This CDR3 spans 14 amino acids. The CDR3 DNA sequence: TGTGCCAGCTCACGGACAGGACGCTCCTACGAGCAGTACTTC. It translates to CASSRTGRSYEQYF. The complete variable domain, with remaining parts taken from reference TRBV18 and TRBJ2-7, reads NAGVMQNPRHLVRRRGQEARLRCSPMKGHSHVYWYRQLPEEGLKFMVYLQKENIIDESGMPKERFSAEFPKEGPSILRIQQVVRGDSAAYFCASSRTGRSYEQYFGPGTRLTVT.

The CDR3 spells CASSPLAGDSYNEQFF. The CDR3, as DNA: TGTGCCAGTAGTCCCCTAGCGGGGGACTCCTACAATGAGCAGTTCTTC. The rearrangement uses TRBV19 and TRBJ2-1; 10 bases map to TRBD2. The CDR3 sequence is 16 residues long. The V gene end was trimmed by 5 bases and the J gene end by 0 bases; junction bases not matched to a gene: 4. Per the germline V gene, CDR1 is LNHDA and CDR2 is SQIVND (reference sequence). The variable domain in full, with the rest retrieved from reference TRBV19 and TRBJ2-1, is DGGITQSPKYLFRKEGQNVTLSCEQNLNHDAMYWYRQDPGQGLRLIYYSQIVNDFQKGDIAEGYSVSREKKESFPLTVTSAQKNPTAFYLCASSPLAGDSYNEQFFGPGTRLTVL.

The genes are TRBV2 and TRBJ2-1; the D call may be TRBD1 or TRBD2 (6 bases each). Trimming stripped 3 bases from V and 1 base from J, with 13 bases between. Germline lookup yields CDR1 SNHLY and CDR2 FYNNEI. The CDR3 loop spans 16 amino acids. The DNA of the CDR3 is TGTGCCAGCAGTGAGGTGGGGGGCATATCCTACAATGAGCAGTTCTTC. Amino acids: CASSEVGGISYNEQFF.

The V gene is TRBV18, the J gene TRBJ2-6; no clear D. This CDR3 region has 15 residues. Germline V gene data show CDR1 as KGHSH and CDR2 as LQKENI. The ends were cut back, 3 bases at V and 0 bases at J, with 6 bases in the middle. The CDR3 here is CASSPDLSGANVLTF. The CDR3 DNA sequence: TGTGCCAGCTCACCGGACCTCTCTGGGGCCAACGTCCTGACTTTC.

V gene TRBV27 combines with J gene TRBJ2-1; unclear D gene. CDR1 and CDR2 from the germline V gene are MNHEY and SMNVEV (reference sequence). V was pared by 5 bases and J by 5 bases, with 13 bases between. CDR3 size: 14 residues. In DNA form, the CDR3 reads TGTGCCAGCAGTGTCCTAGGGCCCAACAATGAGCAGTTCTTC. It specifies CASSVLGPNNEQFF.

The V and J genes are TRBV2 and TRBJ2-1; the D is unclear. Trimming took off 3 bases at V and 12 bases at J, with 15 bases between the two ends. CDR3 size: 13 residues. CDR1 SNHLY and CDR2 FYNNEI come from the germline V gene. CDR3 region: CASSDIGLVVQFF. For the CDR3, the DNA is TGTGCCAGCAGTGATATAGGATTGGTCGTGCAGTTCTTC.

This chain uses TRBV4-3 with TRBJ2-1; a weak D match, TRBD2 (5 bases). Germline V gene sequence: CDR1 LGHNA, CDR2 YSLEER. Deletions cut 0 bases from V and 0 bases from J, with 15 bases between. This CDR3 is 18 amino acids long. CDR3 DNA: TGCGCCAGCAGCCAAGAAACGGGGAGCCAGAGCTCCTACAATGAGCAGTTCTTC. This encodes CASSQETGSQSSYNEQFF.

CDR3 region: CASSRTDFSGNTIYF. The CDR3 DNA reads as TGTGCCAGCAGCCGGACAGATTTCTCTGGAAACACCATATATTTT. The chain has TRBV13 and TRBJ1-3; a weak D match, TRBD1 (6 bases). The CDR3 totals 15 residues. Looked up from germline, CDR1 is PRHDT and CDR2 is FYEKMQ (reference sequence). Trimming took off 5 bases at V and 0 bases at J, with 11 bases between the two ends.

V usage is TRBV4-2 and J usage is TRBJ1-4; the match to TRBD1 covers 9 bases. Germline assignment: CDR1 LGHNA and CDR2 YNFKEQ. J lost 6 bases, V lost 4 bases, and 9 bases had no gene match. This CDR3 comprises 16 residues. The CDR3 DNA sequence: TGTGCCAGCAGCCTAACAGGGGGCAGTAGGGATGAAAAACTGTTTTTT. Its translation: CASSLTGGSRDEKLFF.

The chain carries TRBV11-2 and TRBJ1-4, with D unresolved. The CDR3 consists of 16 residues. Trimming left V 0 bases short and J 7 bases short, with 15 bases between. Germline assignment: CDR1 SGHAT and CDR2 FQNNGV. Here the CDR3 DNA reads TGTGCCAGCAGCTTAGATCGCCCTCCCGGTACTGAAAAACTGTTTTTT. It codes for CASSLDRPPGTEKLFF.

V and J are TRBV11-1 and TRBJ2-3, with 8 nucleotides matching TRBD1. Germline trimming cut 4 bases from V and 12 bases from J; bases unmatched to any gene: 12. The CDR3 loop spans 14 amino acids. Germline V gene lookup returns CDR1 SGHAT and CDR2 FQDESV (reference sequence). As DNA, the CDR3 is TGTGCCAGCAGCTCGACATCCACGGGACAGGCCCAGTATTTT. It encodes CASSSTSTGQAQYF.

V gene TRBV28 combines with J gene TRBJ1-1; D is unclear. This CDR3 is 14 amino acids long. V was shortened by 5 bases and J by 1 base, with 11 bases between the two germline ends. CDR1 MDHEN and CDR2 SYDVKM come from the germline V gene. DNA of the CDR3: TGTGCCAGCAGTCCAGTGGTACAGAACACTGAAGCTTTCTTT. Translation: CASSPVVQNTEAFF.

The sample holds one count of this clone. This rearrangement joins TRBV28 to TRBJ2-4; 12 bases map to TRBD1. Trimming removed 5 bases from V and 8 bases from J; junction bases left unmatched: 10. The CDR3 is 16 amino acids. CDR1 MDHEN and CDR2 SYDVKM come from the germline V gene. Here the CDR3 reads CASSPPGTGGRDIQYF. CDR3 sequence (DNA): TGTGCCAGCAGTCCCCCCGGGACAGGGGGCCGGGACATTCAGTACTTC. Full variable domain (outside the CDR3, taken from reference TRBV28 and TRBJ2-4): DVKVTQSSRYLVKRTGEKVFLECVQDMDHENMFWYRQDPGLGLRLIYFSYDVKMKEKGDIPEGYSVSREKKERFSLILESASTNQTSMYLCASSPPGTGGRDIQYFGAGTRLSVL.

This chain links TRBV7-2 with TRBJ1-2; possibly TRBD1 for D (6 bases). V lost 4 bases and J 7 bases, leaving 13 bases between the germline ends. CDR3 length: 13 residues. Germline V gene sequence: CDR1 SGHTA, CDR2 FQGNSA. CDR3 in DNA: TGTGCCAGCAGCTACCCAGGGGTCTCTGGCTACACCTTC. Translating it yields CASSYPGVSGYTF.

The chain combines TRBV6-5 with TRBJ1-2; 7 bases align to TRBD1. Germline CDR1 and CDR2: MNHEY and SVGAGI. V gave up 0 bases and J gave up 4 bases; unmatched junction bases: 5. CDR3 length equals 15 residues. CDR3 in amino acids: CASSYSNRGFYGYTF. The CDR3 bases are TGTGCCAGCAGTTACTCGAACAGGGGCTTCTATGGCTACACCTTC.

The chain employs TRBV7-8 and TRBJ2-7, with a weak D call TRBD2 (6 bases). The V gene's germline CDR1 is SGHVS and CDR2 FQNEAQ. Deletions cut 5 bases from V and 4 bases from J, with 9 bases between. The CDR3 totals 12 residues. CDR3 protein: CASSPGGYEQYF. The DNA for the CDR3 is TGTGCCAGCAGCCCCGGGGGTTACGAGCAGTACTTC.

This chain joins TRBV28 and TRBJ1-5; D gene ambiguous. Trimming took 1 base from V and 9 from J, leaving 7 bases between them. Germline assignment: CDR1 MDHEN and CDR2 SYDVKM. The CDR3 runs 12 residues. The CDR3 coding sequence is TGTGCCAGCAGTTTATTTAGGGCGCCCCAGCATTTT. It translates to CASSLFRAPQHF.

The V gene is TRBV14, the J gene TRBJ1-4; no definite D call. V was cut by 0 bases and J by 0 bases, with 8 bases left in between. CDR1 SGHDN and CDR2 FVKESK come from the germline V gene. The CDR3 has 16 amino acids. The CDR3 DNA reads TGTGCCAGCAGCCAAGAAAAGAGTGCAACTAATGAAAAACTGTTTTTT. Translation gives CASSQEKSATNEKLFF.

The chain carries TRBV2 and TRBJ2-2; tentatively, D is TRBD1 or TRBD2 (5 bases each). The CDR3 loop spans 15 amino acids. Germline V gene lookup returns CDR1 SNHLY and CDR2 FYNNEI. Trimming shortened V by 6 bases and J by 5 bases, and 16 bases separated the two germline ends. CDR3 bases: TGTGCCAGCAGCGGTGGGGCGAGGGGTACCGGGGAGCTGTTTTTT. It encodes CASSGGARGTGELFF.

The chain employs TRBV6-4 and TRBJ2-3; TRBD2 matches 12 bases. Trimming at V came to 0 bases and at J to 6 bases, leaving 1 base not matched to a gene. There are 15 residues in the CDR3. CDR1 and CDR2 from the germline V gene are MRHNA and SNTAGT. The CDR3: CASSDSTSGSDTQYF. CDR3 DNA: TGTGCCAGCAGTGACTCGACTAGCGGGAGCGATACGCAGTATTTT.

The chain couples TRBV7-9 to TRBJ1-1; unclear D gene. Germline CDR1 SEHNR, CDR2 FQNEAQ (reference sequence). This CDR3 is 13 amino acids long. Trimming shortened V by 8 bases and J by 6 bases, and 16 bases separated the two germline ends. The CDR3 is CASATVDKSEAFF. CDR3 DNA: TGTGCCAGCGCCACAGTCGACAAGTCTGAAGCTTTCTTT. Together with reference TRBV7-9 and TRBJ1-1, the CDR3 gives the full variable domain: DTGVSQNPRHKITKRGQNVTFRCDPISEHNRLYWYRQTLGQGPEFLTYFQNEAQLEKSRLLSDRFSAERPKGSFSTLEIQRTEQGDSAMYLCASATVDKSEAFFGQGTRLTVV.